This is a list of T cell receptor beta chains from one sample in a study of blood T cell repertoires in COVID-19. Here immunoSEQ multiplex PCR was the method, and the copy in TCRdb shows in-frame clones only, minus some. The sample carries about 500,000 clones, roughly 90% recorded once. Sequences were obtained from PBMCs or T cells enriched from blood (not recorded which). These receptors originate from a young woman who had recovered from COVID-19. Each CDR3 is given with its conserved first and last residue. The order of the fields is clone size, J gene, V gene, D gene, CDR3 protein, CDR3 DNA. A D gene is named only where the DNA matches it firmly. Clone size appears in some rows only: once, few, many, or a class for an expanded clone.

>.|TRBJ2-3|TRBV6-5|.
CASSLSTDTQYF
TGTGCCAGCAGCCTCAGCACAGATACGCAGTATTTT
>.|TRBJ1-1|TRBV29-1|TRBD1
CSVGQGLNTEAFF
TGCAGCGTGGGACAGGGGTTGAACACTGAAGCTTTCTTT
>few|TRBJ2-4|TRBV7-2|TRBD1
CASSPRTGGVGNIQYF
TGTGCCAGCAGCCCCCGGACAGGGGGCGTGGGAAACATTCAGTACTTC
>.|TRBJ1-5|TRBV10-2|.
CASSEREGQPQHF
TGCGCCAGCAGTGAGAGGGAGGGACAGCCCCAGCATTTT
>.|TRBJ1-3|TRBV7-2|.
CASSLGAARAGNTIYF
TGTGCCAGCAGCCTGGGGGCGGCTCGGGCTGGAAACACCATATATTTT
>.|TRBJ2-7|TRBV7-9|.
CASSSVEGAYEQYF
TGTGCCAGCAGCTCAGTAGAGGGGGCCTACGAGCAGTACTTC
>.|TRBJ1-2|TRBV13|.
CASSKTRGRTMGGYTF
TGTGCCAGCAGCAAAACCCGGGGTCGGACTATGGGGGGCTACACCTTC
>.|TRBJ2-1|TRBV5-1|.
CASSLGQNEQFF
TGCGCCAGCAGCTTGGGACAAAATGAGCAGTTCTTC
>.|TRBJ2-2|TRBV2|.
CASSWEAAGELFF
TGTGCCAGCAGTTGGGAAGCGGCCGGGGAGCTGTTTTTT
>.|TRBJ2-4|TRBV18|.
CASSPRAF
TGTGCCAGCTCACCCAGGGCTTTC
>.|TRBJ2-4|TRBV6-2/TRBV6-3|.
CASSYSARGDPPEVDRSCF
TGTGCCAGCAGTTACTCGGCTCGGGGCGACCCTCCCGAAGTTGACAGGTCGTGCTTC
>.|TRBJ2-3|TRBV7-6|TRBD2
CASSLSPGGAPGDTQYF
TGTGCCAGCAGCTTATCCCCGGGGGGGGCCCCTGGAGATACGCAGTATTTT
>.|TRBJ1-2|TRBV2|TRBD1
CASRSPGGQPPDNYGYTF
TGTGCCAGCAGATCCCCAGGGGGACAGCCACCAGATAACTATGGCTACACCTTC
>.|TRBJ1-2|TRBV2|TRBD1
CASSEIQGSGYTF
TGTGCCAGCAGTGAAATACAGGGGAGTGGCTACACCTTC
>.|TRBJ2-3|TRBV11-2|.
CASSLGRFTDTQYF
TGTGCCAGCAGCTTGGGCCGCTTCACAGATACGCAGTATTTT
>once|TRBJ2-2|TRBV27|TRBD2
CASCSLAGGPNTGELFF
TGTGCCAGCTGCTCCCTAGCGGGGGGACCGAACACCGGGGAGCTGTTTTTT
>.|TRBJ1-4|TRBV19|.
CASSQGKINEKLFF
TGTGCCAGTAGTCAGGGGAAGATTAATGAAAAACTGTTTTTT
>.|TRBJ2-5|TRBV5-1|.
CASSSGETQYF
TGCGCCAGCAGCTCGGGGGAGACCCAGTACTTC
>.|TRBJ2-1|TRBV19|TRBD2
CASSPGTSGGSEQFF
TGTGCCAGTAGTCCAGGGACTAGCGGAGGGTCTGAGCAGTTCTTC
>.|TRBJ1-1|TRBV28|.
CASSVRGTEAFF
TGTGCCAGCAGTGTTCGGGGGACTGAAGCTTTCTTT
>.|TRBJ1-2|TRBV6-1|TRBD1
CASSEEEGAGGYTF
TGTGCCAGCAGTGAAGAGGAGGGGGCAGGAGGCTACACCTTC
>.|TRBJ1-2|TRBV30|.
CAWKSPYVYGYTF
TGTGCCTGGAAAAGTCCCTACGTCTATGGCTACACCTTC
>.|TRBJ1-1|TRBV5-1|TRBD1
CASSSYRDRGRTEAFF
TGCGCCAGCAGCTCGTACCGGGACAGGGGTCGCACTGAAGCTTTCTTT
>once|TRBJ2-1|TRBV3-1/TRBV3-2|TRBD2
CASSLGRWGEQFF
TGTGCCAGCAGCCTCGGGAGGTGGGGGGAGCAGTTCTTC
>once|TRBJ1-6|TRBV28|TRBD1
CASSSGTGVDNSPLHF
TGTGCCAGCAGCAGCGGGACAGGGGTCGATAATTCACCCCTCCACTTT
>.|TRBJ1-1|TRBV5-5|.
CASSWNEGSTEAFF
TGTGCCAGCAGCTGGAACGAGGGATCTACTGAAGCTTTCTTT
>.|TRBJ1-5|TRBV5-1|TRBD1
CASSLGVGQGLNQPQHF
TGCGCCAGCAGCTTGGGGGTAGGACAGGGACTAAATCAGCCCCAGCATTTT
>.|TRBJ1-1|TRBV5-1|.
CASSLQGLEPEAFF
TGCGCCAGCAGCTTGCAGGGCTTGGAGCCTGAAGCTTTCTTT
>.|TRBJ1-1|TRBV5-6|.
CASTITGFIGNTEAFF
TGTGCCAGCACCATCACAGGGTTCATCGGGAACACTGAAGCTTTCTTT
>.|TRBJ1-6|TRBV5-1|TRBD1
CASSSGQIDSPLHF
TGCGCCAGCAGCTCGGGACAGATTGATTCACCCCTCCACTTT
>.|TRBJ2-4|TRBV28|TRBD2
CASSLNRGGTKNIQYF
TGTGCCAGCAGTTTGAATCGGGGGGGGACCAAAAACATTCAGTACTTC
>.|TRBJ1-6|TRBV3-1/TRBV3-2|.
CASSQGGRVSYNSPLHF
TGTGCCAGCAGCCAAGGGGGCAGGGTTTCTTATAATTCACCCCTCCACTTT
>.|TRBJ1-6|TRBV3-1/TRBV3-2|.
CASSQGVGGSSPLHF
TGTGCCAGCAGCCAAGGGGTCGGAGGGTCTTCACCCCTCCACTTT
>few|TRBJ1-2|TRBV2|TRBD1
CASSSGTGAYGYTF
TGTGCCAGCAGTTCCGGGACAGGGGCCTATGGCTACACCTTC
>.|TRBJ2-1|TRBV7-8|TRBD2
CASRPLAGPSGSGNEQFF
TGTGCCAGCAGACCACTAGCGGGCCCCTCGGGAAGCGGGAATGAGCAGTTCTTC
>.|TRBJ2-5|TRBV11-3|.
CASSQGGVKETQYF
TGTGCCAGCAGCCAAGGCGGGGTTAAAGAGACCCAGTACTTC
>.|TRBJ1-4|TRBV4-1|.
CASSHLSYPFLATNEKLFF
TGCGCCAGCAGCCACCTATCTTATCCCTTCCTTGCAACTAATGAAAAACTGTTTTTT
>.|TRBJ1-5|TRBV27|TRBD1
CASSPRTGPGGAQHF
TGTGCCAGCAGCCCTCGGACAGGGCCGGGTGGGGCCCAGCATTTT